This T cell receptor beta chain was captured by sequencing in a study of CD8 T cells in Susac syndrome. This CDR3 contains 19 residues. Trimming took 4 bases from V and 2 from J; bases not matched to a gene: 16. Germline values: CDR1 KGHDR, CDR2 SFDVKD. TCR beta was sequenced from blood CD8+ and CD4+ T cells. TEMRA cells were enriched by FACS, and CD4+ and CD8+ T cells were negatively isolated. Study-level points and caveats: Regarding the TCR sequencing and HLA analysis, the study admitted that a relatively small number of individuals were involved.

Reverse transcription of roughly 0.5 to 1 ug RNA was carried out with random hexamers. immunoSEQ multiplex PCR amplified TCR beta CDR3 across 54 Vbeta, 13 Jbeta. TCRdb re-called the immunoSEQ multiplex PCR reads through MiXCR, storing one row per CDR3 protein. Here the sample spans over 150,000 distinct CDR3 sequences, roughly 96% being singletons. A word on this clonotype: Its specificity is unknown.

This TCR came from a human donor with multiple sclerosis. Input material: CD4+ T cells from PBMCs. The J gene is TRBJ2-1, the V gene TRBV24-1, with 7 bases aligning to TRBD2. CDR3 in amino acids: CATSDRFTRAGVPYNEQFF. CDR3 DNA: TGTGCCACCAGTGACCGATTTACTAGGGCGGGAGTCCCCTACAATGAGCAGTTCTTC.